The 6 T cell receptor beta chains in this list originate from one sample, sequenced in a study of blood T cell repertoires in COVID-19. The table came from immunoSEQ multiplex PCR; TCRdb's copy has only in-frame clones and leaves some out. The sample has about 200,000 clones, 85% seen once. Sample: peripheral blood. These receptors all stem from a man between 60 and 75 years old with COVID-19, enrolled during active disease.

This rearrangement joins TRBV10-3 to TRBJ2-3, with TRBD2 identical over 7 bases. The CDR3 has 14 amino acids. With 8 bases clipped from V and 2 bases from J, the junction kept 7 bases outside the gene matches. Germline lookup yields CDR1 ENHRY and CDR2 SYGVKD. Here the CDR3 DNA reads TGTGCCATCCAGCGGGGTTTTGACACAGATACGCAGTATTTT. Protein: CAIQRGFDTDTQYF.

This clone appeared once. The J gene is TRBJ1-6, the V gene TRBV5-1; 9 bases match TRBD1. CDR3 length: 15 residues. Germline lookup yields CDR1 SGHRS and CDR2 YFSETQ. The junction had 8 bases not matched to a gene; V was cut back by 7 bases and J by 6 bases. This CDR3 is CASQQGAPINSPLHF. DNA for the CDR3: TGCGCCAGCCAACAGGGGGCTCCCATTAATTCACCCCTCCACTTT.

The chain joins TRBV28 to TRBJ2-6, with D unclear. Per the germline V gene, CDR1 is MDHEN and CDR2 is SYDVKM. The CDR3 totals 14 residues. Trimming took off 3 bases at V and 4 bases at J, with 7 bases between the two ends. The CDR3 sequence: CASSLIVGANVLTF. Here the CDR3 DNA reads TGTGCCAGCAGTTTGATAGTGGGGGCCAACGTCCTGACTTTC.

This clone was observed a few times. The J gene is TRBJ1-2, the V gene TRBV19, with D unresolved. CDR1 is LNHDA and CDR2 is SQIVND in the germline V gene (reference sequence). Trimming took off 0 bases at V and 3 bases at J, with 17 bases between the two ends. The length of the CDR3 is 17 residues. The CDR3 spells CASSIEGATPPDYGYTF. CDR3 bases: TGTGCCAGTAGTATAGAGGGAGCTACTCCGCCTGACTATGGCTACACCTTC.

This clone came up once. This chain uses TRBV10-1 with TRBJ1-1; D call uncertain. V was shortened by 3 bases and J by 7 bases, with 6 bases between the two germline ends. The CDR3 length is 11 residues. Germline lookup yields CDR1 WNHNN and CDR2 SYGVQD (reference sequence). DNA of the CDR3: TGCGCCAGCAGTGAATCGAGTGAAGCTTTCTTT. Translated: CASSESSEAFF.

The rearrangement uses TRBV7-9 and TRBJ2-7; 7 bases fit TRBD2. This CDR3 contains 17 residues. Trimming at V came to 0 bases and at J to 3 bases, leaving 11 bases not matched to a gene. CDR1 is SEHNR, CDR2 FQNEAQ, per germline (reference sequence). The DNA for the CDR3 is TGTGCCAGCAGCTTAGCCCGACCCGGGACTATAGGCTACGAGCAGTACTTC. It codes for CASSLARPGTIGYEQYF. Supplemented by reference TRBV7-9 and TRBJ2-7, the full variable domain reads DTGVSQNPRHKITKRGQNVTFRCDPISEHNRLYWYRQTLGQGPEFLTYFQNEAQLEKSRLLSDRFSAERPKGSFSTLEIQRTEQGDSAMYLCASSLARPGTIGYEQYFGPGTRLTVT.